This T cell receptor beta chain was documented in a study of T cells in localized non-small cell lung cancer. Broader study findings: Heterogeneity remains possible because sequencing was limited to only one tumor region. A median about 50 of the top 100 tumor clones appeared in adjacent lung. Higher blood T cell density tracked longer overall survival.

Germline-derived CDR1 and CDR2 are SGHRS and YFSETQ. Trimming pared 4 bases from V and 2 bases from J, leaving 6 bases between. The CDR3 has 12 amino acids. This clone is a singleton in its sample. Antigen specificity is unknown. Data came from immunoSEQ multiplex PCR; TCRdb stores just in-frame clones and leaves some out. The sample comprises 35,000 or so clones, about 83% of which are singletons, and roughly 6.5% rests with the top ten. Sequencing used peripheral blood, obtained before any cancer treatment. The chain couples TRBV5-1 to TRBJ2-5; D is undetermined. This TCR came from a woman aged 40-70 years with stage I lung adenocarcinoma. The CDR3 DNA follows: TGCGCCAGCAGCAAGGAACAAGAGACCCAGTACTTC. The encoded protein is CASSKEQETQYF.